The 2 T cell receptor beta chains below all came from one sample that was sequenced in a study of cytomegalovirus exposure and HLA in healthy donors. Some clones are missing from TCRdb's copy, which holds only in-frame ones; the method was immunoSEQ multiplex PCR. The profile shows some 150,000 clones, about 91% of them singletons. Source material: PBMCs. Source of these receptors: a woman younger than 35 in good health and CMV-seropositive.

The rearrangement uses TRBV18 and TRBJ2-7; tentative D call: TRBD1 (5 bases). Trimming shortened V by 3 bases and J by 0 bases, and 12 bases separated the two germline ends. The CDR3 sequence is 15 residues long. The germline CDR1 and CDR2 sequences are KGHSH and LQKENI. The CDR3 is CASSPGQGSSYEQYF. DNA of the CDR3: TGTGCCAGCTCACCGGGGCAGGGAAGCTCCTACGAGCAGTACTTC.

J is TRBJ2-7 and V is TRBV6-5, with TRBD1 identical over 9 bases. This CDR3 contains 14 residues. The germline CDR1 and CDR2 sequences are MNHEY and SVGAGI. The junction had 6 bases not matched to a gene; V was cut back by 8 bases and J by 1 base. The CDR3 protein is CASRPGQGSYEQYF. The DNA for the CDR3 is TGTGCCAGCCGACCAGGACAGGGGTCCTACGAGCAGTACTTC.